The entry below describes one TCR beta chain. The target antigen is unknown. PBMCs had their origin in fresh peripheral blood (over 8.5 ml). Germline trimming cut 4 bases from V and 0 bases from J; bases unmatched to any gene: 14. This CDR3 contains 20 residues. The germline gives CDR1 MGHDK, CDR2 SYGVNS. The sample originates from a study of Graves' ophthalmopathy and Graves' hyperthyroidism. Broader study findings: Cross-validated, the 13-signature model showed 87.88%/81.08% sensitivity/specificity, and 80%/75% in the test set.

RNA served as the template for amplifying TCR beta CDR3 regions. HTBI primers were employed in first-round RT-PCR, then a second-round multiplex PCR followed. TCRdb recomputed calls from the multiplex PCR reads with MiXCR, one row per CDR3 protein. The sample contains around 670,000 distinct CDR3 sequences, 40% of which appear only once. This sequence joins TRBV25-1 and TRBJ2-6; 8 bases are a match to TRBD1. Material for sequencing was peripheral blood. The TCR sequence derives from an adult man with Graves' ophthalmopathy. The CDR3 loop is CASSAHGQGRATSGANVLTF. The DNA of the CDR3 is TGTGCCAGCAGTGCGCATGGACAGGGTAGGGCTACCTCTGGGGCCAACGTCCTGACTTTC.